This T cell receptor (beta chain) comes out of a study of blood T cell repertoires in COVID-19. Study overall: The study drew acute and convalescent COVID-19 samples from the United States, Italy and Spain.

Patients of the Seattle cohort, enrolled during active infection, were followed longitudinally. Methods used by the authors: Reference gene primers were amplified, and this amplification served to estimate nucleated cell counts. Clones were read by immunoSEQ multiplex PCR, and TCRdb kept only the in-frame ones, dropping some. V, J and clone size derive from that table, while D and trimming were established from the DNA sequence. The sample carries 12,000 or so clones, around 71% recorded once. Concerning this clone: At one boundary the junction diverges from the germline segment, which might be a read error.

This receptor was taken from a man between 60 and 75 years old with COVID-19, enrolled during active disease. The specimen was peripheral blood.

CDR3 nucleotides: TGCGCCAGCAGCTTGGTAGGTGGAGGTAATGAAAAGCTGTTTTTT. It specifies CASSLVGGGNEKLFF. This sequence joins TRBV5-1 and TRBJ1-4; no reliable D call. Germline V gives CDR1 SGHRS, CDR2 YFSETQ. The CDR3 consists of 15 residues.